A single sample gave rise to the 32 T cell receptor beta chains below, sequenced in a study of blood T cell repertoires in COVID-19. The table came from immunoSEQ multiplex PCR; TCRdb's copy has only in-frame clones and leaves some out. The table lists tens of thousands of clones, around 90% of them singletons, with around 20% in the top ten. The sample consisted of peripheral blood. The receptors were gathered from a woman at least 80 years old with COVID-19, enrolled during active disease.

Written as DNA, the CDR3 is TGTGCCAGTGAGTTAACCGGAGGACAGGGGTACTATGGCTACACCTTC. Its protein product is CASELTGGQGYYGYTF. The chain employs TRBV19 and TRBJ1-2, with 9 bases that match TRBD1. V lost 8 bases and J lost 3; bases outside the gene matches: 13. This CDR3 comprises 16 residues. Germline CDR1 reads LNHDA; CDR2 reads SQIVND (reference sequence).

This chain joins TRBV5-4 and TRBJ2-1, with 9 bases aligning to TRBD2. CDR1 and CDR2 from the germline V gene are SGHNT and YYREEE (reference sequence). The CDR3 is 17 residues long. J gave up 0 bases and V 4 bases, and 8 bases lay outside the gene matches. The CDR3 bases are TGTGCCAGCAGCAAGACGAGCGGGGGGATCTCCTACAATGAGCAGTTCTTC. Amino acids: CASSKTSGGISYNEQFF.

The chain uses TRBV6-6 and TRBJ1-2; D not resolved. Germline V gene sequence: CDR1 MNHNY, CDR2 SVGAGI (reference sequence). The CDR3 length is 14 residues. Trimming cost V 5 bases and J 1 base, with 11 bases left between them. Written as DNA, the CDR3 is TGTGCCAGCAGTCCTACCGGAGTTAACTATGGCTACACCTTC. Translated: CASSPTGVNYGYTF.

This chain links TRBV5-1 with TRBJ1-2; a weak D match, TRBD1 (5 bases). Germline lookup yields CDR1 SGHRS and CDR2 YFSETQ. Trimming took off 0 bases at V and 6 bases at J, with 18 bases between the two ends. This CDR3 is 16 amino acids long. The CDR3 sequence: CASSLAAGQGGDGYTF. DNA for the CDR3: TGCGCCAGCAGCTTGGCCGCGGGGCAGGGTGGGGATGGCTACACCTTC.

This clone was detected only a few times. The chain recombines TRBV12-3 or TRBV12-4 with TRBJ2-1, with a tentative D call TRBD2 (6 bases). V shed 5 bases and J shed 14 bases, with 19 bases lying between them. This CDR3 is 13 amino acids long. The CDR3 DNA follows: TGTGCCAGCAGTCCGTCCCGGGACTCCCTTAAGTTCTTC. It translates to CASSPSRDSLKFF.

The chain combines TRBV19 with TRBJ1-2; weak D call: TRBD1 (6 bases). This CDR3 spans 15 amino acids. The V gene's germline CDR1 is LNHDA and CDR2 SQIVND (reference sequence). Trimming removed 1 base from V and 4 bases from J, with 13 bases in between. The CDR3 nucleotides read TGTGCCAGTAGTATAGCCGGCAGGGGTTCCTATGGCTACACCTTC. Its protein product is CASSIAGRGSYGYTF.

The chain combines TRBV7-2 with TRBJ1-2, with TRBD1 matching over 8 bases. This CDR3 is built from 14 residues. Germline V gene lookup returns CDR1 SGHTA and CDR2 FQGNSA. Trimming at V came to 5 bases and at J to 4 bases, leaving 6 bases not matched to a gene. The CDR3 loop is CASSPGQGGYGYTF. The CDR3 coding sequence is TGTGCCAGCAGCCCTGGACAGGGAGGCTATGGCTACACCTTC.

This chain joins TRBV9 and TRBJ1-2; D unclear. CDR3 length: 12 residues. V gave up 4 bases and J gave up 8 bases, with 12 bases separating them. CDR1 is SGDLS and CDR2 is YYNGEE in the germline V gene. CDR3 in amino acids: CASSLDTLGYTF. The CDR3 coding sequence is TGTGCCAGCAGCCTTGACACGCTGGGCTACACCTTC.

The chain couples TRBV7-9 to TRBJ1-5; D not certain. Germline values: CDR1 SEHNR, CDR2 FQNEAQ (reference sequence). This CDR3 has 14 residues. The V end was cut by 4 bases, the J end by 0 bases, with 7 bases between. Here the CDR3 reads CASSSQYSNQPQHF. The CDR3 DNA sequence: TGTGCCAGCAGCTCTCAGTATAGCAATCAGCCCCAGCATTTT.

CDR3 nucleotide sequence: TGTGCCAGCAGTTACTCCCCTGGACAGTTTGAAGCTTTCTTT. Its translation: CASSYSPGQFEAFF. This chain connects TRBV6-5 to TRBJ1-1, with a possible D match to TRBD1 (6 bases). From germline, CDR1 is MNHEY and CDR2 SVGAGI. With 0 bases removed from V and 7 bases from J, the gap between germline ends came to 12 bases. CDR3 length: 14 residues.

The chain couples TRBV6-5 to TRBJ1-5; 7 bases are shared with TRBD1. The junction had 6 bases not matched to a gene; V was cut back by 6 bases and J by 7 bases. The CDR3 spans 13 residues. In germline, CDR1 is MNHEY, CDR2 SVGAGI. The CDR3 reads CASSPDRAQPQHF. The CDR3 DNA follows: TGTGCCAGCAGCCCAGACAGGGCCCAGCCCCAGCATTTT.

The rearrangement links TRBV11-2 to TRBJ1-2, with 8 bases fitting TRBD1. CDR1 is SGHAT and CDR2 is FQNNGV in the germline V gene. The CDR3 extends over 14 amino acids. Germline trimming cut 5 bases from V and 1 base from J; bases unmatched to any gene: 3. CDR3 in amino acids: CASSQTGVNYGYTF. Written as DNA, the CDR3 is TGTGCCAGCAGCCAGACAGGGGTTAACTATGGCTACACCTTC.

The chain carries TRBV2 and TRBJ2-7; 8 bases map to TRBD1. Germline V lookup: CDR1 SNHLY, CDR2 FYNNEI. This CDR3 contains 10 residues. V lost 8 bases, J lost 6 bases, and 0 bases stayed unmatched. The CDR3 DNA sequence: TGTGCCAGCGACAGGGGCGAGCAGTACTTC. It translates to CASDRGEQYF. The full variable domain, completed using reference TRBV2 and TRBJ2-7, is EPEVTQTPSHQVTQMGQEVILRCVPISNHLYFYWYRQILGQKVEFLVSFYNNEISEKSEIFDDQFSVERPDGSNFTLKIRSTKLEDSAMYFCASDRGEQYFGPGTRLTVT.

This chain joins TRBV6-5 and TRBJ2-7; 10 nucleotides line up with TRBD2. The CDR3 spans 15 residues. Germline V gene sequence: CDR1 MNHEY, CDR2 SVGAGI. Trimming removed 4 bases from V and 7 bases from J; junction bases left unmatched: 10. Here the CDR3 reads CASSFTSGAPKEQYF. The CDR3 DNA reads TGTGCCAGCAGTTTCACTAGCGGGGCCCCCAAAGAGCAGTACTTC.

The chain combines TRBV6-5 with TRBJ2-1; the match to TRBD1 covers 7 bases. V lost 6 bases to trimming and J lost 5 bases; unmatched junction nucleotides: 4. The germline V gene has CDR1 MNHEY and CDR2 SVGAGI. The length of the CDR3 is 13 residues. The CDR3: CASRSTGNNEQFF. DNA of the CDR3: TGTGCCAGCAGATCGACAGGGAACAATGAGCAGTTCTTC.

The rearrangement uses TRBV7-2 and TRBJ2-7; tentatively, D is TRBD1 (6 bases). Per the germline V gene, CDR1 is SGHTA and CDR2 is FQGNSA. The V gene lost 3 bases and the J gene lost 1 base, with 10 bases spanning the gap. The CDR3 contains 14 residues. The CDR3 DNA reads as TGTGCCAGCAGCTTCACAGGGAGATCCTACGAGCAGTACTTC. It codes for CASSFTGRSYEQYF.

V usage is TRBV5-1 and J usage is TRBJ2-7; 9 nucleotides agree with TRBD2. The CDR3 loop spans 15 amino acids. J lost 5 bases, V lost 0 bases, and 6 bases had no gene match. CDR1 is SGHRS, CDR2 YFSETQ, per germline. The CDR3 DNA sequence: TGCGCCAGCAGCTTGGGTGGGACTAGCTTCGACGAGCAGTACTTC. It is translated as CASSLGGTSFDEQYF.

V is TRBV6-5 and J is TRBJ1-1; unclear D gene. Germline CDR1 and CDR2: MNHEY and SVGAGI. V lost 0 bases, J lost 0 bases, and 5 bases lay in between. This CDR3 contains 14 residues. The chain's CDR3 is CASSYSIMNTEAFF. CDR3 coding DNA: TGTGCCAGCAGTTACTCAATCATGAACACTGAAGCTTTCTTT.

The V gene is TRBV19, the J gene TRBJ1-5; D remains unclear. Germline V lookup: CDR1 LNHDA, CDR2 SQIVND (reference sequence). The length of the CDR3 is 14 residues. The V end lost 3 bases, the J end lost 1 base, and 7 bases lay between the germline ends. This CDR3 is CASSMGQSNQPQHF. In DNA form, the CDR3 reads TGTGCCAGTAGTATGGGCCAGAGCAATCAGCCCCAGCATTTT. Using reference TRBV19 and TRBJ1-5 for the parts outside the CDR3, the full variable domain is DGGITQSPKYLFRKEGQNVTLSCEQNLNHDAMYWYRQDPGQGLRLIYYSQIVNDFQKGDIAEGYSVSREKKESFPLTVTSAQKNPTAFYLCASSMGQSNQPQHFGDGTRLSIL.

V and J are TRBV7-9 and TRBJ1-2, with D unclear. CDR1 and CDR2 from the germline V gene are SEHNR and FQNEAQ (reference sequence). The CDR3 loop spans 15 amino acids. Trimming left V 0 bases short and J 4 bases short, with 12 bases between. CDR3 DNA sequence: TGTGCCAGCAGCTTAGCAGGCGGAATCTCCTATGGCTACACCTTC. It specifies CASSLAGGISYGYTF.

In DNA, the CDR3 is TGTGCCAGCAGTTACTCGGGACTAGCGTTATCAGAGCAGTACTTC. Its translation is CASSYSGLALSEQYF. This rearrangement joins TRBV6-5 to TRBJ2-7, with 10 bases aligning to TRBD2. From germline, CDR1 is MNHEY and CDR2 SVGAGI. This CDR3 is built from 15 residues. V shed 0 bases and J 7 bases; nucleotides not matched to a gene: 6.

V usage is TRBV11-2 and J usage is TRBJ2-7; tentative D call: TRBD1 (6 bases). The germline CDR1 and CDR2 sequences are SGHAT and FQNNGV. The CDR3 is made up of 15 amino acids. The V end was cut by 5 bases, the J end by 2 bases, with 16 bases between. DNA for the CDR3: TGTGCCAGCAGCCTCGACAGGATCCCTACCTACGAGCAGTACTTC. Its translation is CASSLDRIPTYEQYF.

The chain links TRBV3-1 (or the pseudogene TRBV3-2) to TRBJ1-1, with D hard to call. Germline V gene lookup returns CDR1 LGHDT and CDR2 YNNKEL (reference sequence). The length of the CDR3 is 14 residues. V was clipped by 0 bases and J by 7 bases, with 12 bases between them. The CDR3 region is CASSQDSRLHEAFF. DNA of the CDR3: TGTGCCAGCAGCCAAGACAGCAGACTCCATGAAGCTTTCTTT.

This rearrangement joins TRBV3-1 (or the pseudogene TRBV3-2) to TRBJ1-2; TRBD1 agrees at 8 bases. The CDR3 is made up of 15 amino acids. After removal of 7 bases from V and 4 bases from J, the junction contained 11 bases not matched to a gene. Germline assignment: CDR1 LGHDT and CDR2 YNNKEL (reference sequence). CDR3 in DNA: TGTGCCAGCACCCAGGGTCCAGGGGGCATCTATGGCTACACCTTC. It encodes CASTQGPGGIYGYTF.

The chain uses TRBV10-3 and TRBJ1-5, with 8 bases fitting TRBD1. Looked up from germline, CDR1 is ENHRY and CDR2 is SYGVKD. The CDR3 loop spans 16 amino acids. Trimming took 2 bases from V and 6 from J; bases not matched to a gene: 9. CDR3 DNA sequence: TGTGCCATCAGTGAGCACCGACAGGGGCTTACTCAGCCCCAGCATTTT. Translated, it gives CAISEHRQGLTQPQHF.

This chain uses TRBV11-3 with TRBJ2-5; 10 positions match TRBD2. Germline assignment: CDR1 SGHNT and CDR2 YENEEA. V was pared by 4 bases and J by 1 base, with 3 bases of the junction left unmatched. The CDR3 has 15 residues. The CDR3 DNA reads TGTGCCAGCAGCTCCGGGACTAGCGCCCAAGAGACCCAGTACTTC. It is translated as CASSSGTSAQETQYF.

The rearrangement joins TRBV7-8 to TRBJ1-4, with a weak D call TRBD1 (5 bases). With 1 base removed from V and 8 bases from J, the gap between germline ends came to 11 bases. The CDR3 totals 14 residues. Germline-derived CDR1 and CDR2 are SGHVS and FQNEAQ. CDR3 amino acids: CASSLGRAGEKLFF. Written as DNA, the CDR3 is TGTGCCAGCAGCTTAGGCAGGGCCGGGGAAAAACTGTTTTTT.

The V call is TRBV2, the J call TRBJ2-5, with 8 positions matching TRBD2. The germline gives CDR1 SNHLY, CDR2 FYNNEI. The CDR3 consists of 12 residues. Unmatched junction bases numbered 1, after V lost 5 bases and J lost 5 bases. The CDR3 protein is CASSRLAETQYF. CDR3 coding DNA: TGTGCCAGCAGTCGACTAGCGGAGACCCAGTACTTC.

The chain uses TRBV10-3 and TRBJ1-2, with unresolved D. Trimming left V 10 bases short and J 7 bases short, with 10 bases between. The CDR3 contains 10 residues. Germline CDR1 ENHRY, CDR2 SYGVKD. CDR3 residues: CATPLPGYTF. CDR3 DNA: TGTGCCACCCCCCTTCCTGGCTACACCTTC.

The CDR3 reads CATSRDQTGSEKLFF. In nucleotides, the CDR3 is TGTGCCACCAGCAGAGATCAAACAGGGAGTGAAAAACTGTTTTTT. V and J are TRBV15 and TRBJ1-4, with a possible D match to TRBD1 (6 bases). The CDR3 length is 15 residues. The germline V gene has CDR1 LNHNV and CDR2 YYDKDF (reference sequence). Deletions cut 0 bases from V and 7 bases from J, with 12 bases between.

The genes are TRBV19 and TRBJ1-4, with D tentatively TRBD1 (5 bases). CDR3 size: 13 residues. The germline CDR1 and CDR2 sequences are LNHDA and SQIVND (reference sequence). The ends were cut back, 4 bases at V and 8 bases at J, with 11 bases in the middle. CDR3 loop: CASSTGIFEKLFF. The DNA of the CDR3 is TGTGCCAGTAGTACAGGGATCTTCGAAAAACTGTTTTTT.

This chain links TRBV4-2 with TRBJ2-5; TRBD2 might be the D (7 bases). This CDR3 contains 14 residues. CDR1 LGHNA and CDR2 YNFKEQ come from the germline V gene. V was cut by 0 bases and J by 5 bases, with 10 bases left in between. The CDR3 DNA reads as TGTGCCAGCAGCCAAGAGGGGGGGCGCGAGACCCAGTACTTC. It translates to CASSQEGGRETQYF.